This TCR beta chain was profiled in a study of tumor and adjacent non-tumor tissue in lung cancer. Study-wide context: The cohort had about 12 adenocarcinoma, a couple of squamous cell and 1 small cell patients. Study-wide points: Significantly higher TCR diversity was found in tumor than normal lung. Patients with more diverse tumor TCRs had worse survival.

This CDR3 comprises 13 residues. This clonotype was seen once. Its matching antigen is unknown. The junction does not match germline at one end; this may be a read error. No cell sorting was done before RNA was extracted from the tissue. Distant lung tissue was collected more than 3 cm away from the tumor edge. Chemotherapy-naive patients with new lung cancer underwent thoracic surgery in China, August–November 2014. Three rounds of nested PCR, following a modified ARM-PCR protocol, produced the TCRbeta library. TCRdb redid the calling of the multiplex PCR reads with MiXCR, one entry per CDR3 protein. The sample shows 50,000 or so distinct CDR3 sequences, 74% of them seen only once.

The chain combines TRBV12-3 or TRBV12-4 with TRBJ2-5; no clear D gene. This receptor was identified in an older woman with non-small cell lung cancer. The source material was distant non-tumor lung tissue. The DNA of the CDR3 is TGTGCCAGCAGTTTAAGGCTAAAAGAGACCCAGTATTTC. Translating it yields CASSLRLKETQYF.